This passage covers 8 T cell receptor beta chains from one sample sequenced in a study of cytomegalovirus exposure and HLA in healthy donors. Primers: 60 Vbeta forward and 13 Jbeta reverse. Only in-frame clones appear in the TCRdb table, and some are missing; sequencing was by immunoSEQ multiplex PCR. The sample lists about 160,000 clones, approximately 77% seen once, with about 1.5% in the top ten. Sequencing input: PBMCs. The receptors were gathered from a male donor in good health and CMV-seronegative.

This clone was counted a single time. The CDR3 DNA sequence: TGCGCCAGCAGCCAAGACACCGGGGGGAGGAACACTGAAGCTTTCTTT. It codes for CASSQDTGGRNTEAFF. The rearrangement joins TRBV4-3 to TRBJ1-1; a possible D gene is TRBD1 (5 bases). The CDR3 is 16 amino acids. V was trimmed by 0 bases and J by 1 base, leaving 12 bases between them. Germline CDR1 and CDR2: LGHNA and YSLEER.

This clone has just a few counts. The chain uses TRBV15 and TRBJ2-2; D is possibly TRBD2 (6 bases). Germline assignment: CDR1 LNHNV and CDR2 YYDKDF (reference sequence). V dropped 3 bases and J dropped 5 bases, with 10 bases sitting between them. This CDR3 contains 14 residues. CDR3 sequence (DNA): TGTGCCACCAGCAGCTTAGCGGTAACCGGGGAGCTGTTTTTT. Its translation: CATSSLAVTGELFF. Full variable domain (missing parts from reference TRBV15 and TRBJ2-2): DAMVIQNPRYQVTQFGKPVTLSCSQTLNHNVMYWYQQKSSQAPKLLFHYYDKDFNNEADTPDNFQSRRPNTSFCFLDIRSPGLGDTAMYLCATSSLAVTGELFFGEGSRLTVL.

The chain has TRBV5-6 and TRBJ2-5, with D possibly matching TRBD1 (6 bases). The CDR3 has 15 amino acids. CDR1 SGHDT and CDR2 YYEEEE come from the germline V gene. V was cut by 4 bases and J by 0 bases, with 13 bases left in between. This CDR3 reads CASSPGTTYQETQYF. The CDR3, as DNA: TGTGCCAGCAGCCCCGGGACAACTTACCAAGAGACCCAGTACTTC.

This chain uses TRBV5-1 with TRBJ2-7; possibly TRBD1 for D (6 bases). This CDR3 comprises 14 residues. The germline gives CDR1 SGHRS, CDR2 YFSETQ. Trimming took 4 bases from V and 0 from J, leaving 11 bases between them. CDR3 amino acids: CASSQDSSSYEQYF. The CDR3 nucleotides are TGCGCCAGCAGCCAGGACAGTTCCTCCTACGAGCAGTACTTC.

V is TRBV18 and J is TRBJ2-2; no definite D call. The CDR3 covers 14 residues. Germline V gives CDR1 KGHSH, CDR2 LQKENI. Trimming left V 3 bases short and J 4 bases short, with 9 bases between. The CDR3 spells CASSPLSFTGELFF. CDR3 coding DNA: TGTGCCAGCTCACCCCTGTCGTTCACCGGGGAGCTGTTTTTT.

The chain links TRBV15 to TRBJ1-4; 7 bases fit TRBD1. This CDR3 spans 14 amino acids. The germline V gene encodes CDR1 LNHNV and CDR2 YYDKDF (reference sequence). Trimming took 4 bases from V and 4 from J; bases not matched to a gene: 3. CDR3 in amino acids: CATSKTGFNEKLFF. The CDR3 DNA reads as TGTGCCACCAGCAAGACAGGGTTTAATGAAAAACTGTTTTTT.

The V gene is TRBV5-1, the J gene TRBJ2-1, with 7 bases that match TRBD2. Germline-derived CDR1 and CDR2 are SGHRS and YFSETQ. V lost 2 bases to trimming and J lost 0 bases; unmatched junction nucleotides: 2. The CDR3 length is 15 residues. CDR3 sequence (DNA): TGCGCCAGCAGCTTCAGCGGGGACTCCTACAATGAGCAGTTCTTC. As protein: CASSFSGDSYNEQFF.

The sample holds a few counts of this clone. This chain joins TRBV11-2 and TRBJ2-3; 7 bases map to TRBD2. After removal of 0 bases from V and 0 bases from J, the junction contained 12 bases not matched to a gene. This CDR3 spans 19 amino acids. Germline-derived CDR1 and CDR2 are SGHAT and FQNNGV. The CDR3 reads CASSLEGGFSTSSTDTQYF. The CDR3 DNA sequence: TGTGCCAGCAGCTTAGAGGGGGGGTTTAGCACCTCTAGCACAGATACGCAGTATTTT.